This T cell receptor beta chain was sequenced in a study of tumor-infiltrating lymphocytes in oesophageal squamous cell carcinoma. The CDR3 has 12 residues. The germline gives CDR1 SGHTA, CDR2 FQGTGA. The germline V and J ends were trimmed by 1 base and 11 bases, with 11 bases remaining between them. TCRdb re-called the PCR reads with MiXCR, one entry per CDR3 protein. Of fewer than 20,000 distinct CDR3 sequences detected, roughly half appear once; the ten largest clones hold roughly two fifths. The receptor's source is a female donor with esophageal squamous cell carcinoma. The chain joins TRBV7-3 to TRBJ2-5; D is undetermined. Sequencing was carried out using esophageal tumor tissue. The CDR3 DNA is TGTGCCAGCAGCTTAATCCCTGGTGAGCAGTACTTC. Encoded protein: CASSLIPGEQYF.